A single sample gave rise to the 12 T cell receptor beta chains below, sequenced in a study of neurological immune-mediated disorders (dated by TCRdb to between 2017 and 2020). Receptor libraries were prepared by 5' RACE. Sequencer: Illumina HiSeq 2500. TCRdb ran its own pipeline on the public reads, namely fastp trimming at Q25 and MiXCR clone calling, and kept in-frame beta chains. Entries are consolidated by CDR3 protein sequence, retaining the most common genes and DNA. The sample has more than 20,000 distinct CDR3 sequences on record, about 16% of them singletons. In total, the top ten clones hold around 15% of the sample. Sequences were obtained from PBMCs. The receptors were sampled from a female donor with HTLV-1-associated myelopathy (HAM/TSP).

This clonotype is judged medium-sized. The chain employs TRBV3-1 and TRBJ2-2, with D perhaps TRBD2 (6 bases). V was clipped by 1 base and J by 6 bases, with 6 bases between them. Germline CDR1 and CDR2: LGHDT and YNNKEL (reference sequence). The CDR3 covers 13 residues. Written as DNA, the CDR3 is TGTGCCAGCAGCCAAGGGGGGGCCGGGGAGCTGTTTTTT. It specifies CASSQGGAGELFF.

This clonotype was seen repeatedly, ten times or more. The chain combines TRBV7-2 with TRBJ2-5, with 9 nucleotides matching TRBD2. Germline loops: CDR1 SGHTA, CDR2 FQGNSA. There are 15 residues in the CDR3. V shed 2 bases and J 3 bases; nucleotides not matched to a gene: 4. The CDR3 DNA is TGTGCCAGCAGCTTAAGGCGGGGGGGCGAAGAGACCCAGTACTTC. It yields the protein CASSLRRGGEETQYF.

Many counts were recorded for this clonotype. The chain carries TRBV6-5 and TRBJ2-3; TRBD2 matches 9 bases. Germline V gene data show CDR1 as MNHEY and CDR2 as SVGAGI. V lost 5 bases and J lost 2; bases outside the gene matches: 5. The CDR3 sequence is 15 residues long. CDR3 in amino acids: CASSRLAAYTDTQYF. DNA of the CDR3: TGTGCCAGCAGTCGACTAGCGGCTTACACAGATACGCAGTATTTT.

This clonotype has a count of ten or more. The chain couples TRBV20-1 to TRBJ2-3; D might be TRBD2 (5 bases). CDR3 length equals 15 residues. The ends were cut back, 1 base at V and 3 bases at J, with 14 bases in the middle. Looked up from germline, CDR1 is DFQATT and CDR2 is SNEGSKA (reference sequence). CDR3 DNA: TGCAGTGCTAGAGTCCAGACCGGCGGGACAGATACGCAGTATTTT. This translates into CSARVQTGGTDTQYF.

This chain uses TRBV5-1 with TRBJ2-7, with TRBD1 identical over 9 bases. Germline values: CDR1 SGHRS, CDR2 YFSETQ. With 5 bases clipped from V and 6 bases from J, the junction kept 6 bases outside the gene matches. The CDR3 loop spans 13 amino acids. The CDR3 sequence: CASRGQGGGEQYF. CDR3 nucleotides: TGCGCCAGCAGGGGACAGGGTGGTGGCGAGCAGTACTTC.

Worth noting for this clonotype: The junction shows a germline mismatch at one end, possibly a read error. This chain connects TRBV20-1 to TRBJ1-1; no firm D call. The CDR3 loop spans 12 amino acids. Germline V CDR1 and CDR2: DFQATT, SNEGSKA (reference sequence). CDR3 sequence reads: CSARVNQTEDFF. The CDR3 coding sequence is TGCAGTGCTAGAGTTAATCAGACGGAAGATTTCTTT.

This clonotype occurred many times. This chain uses TRBV2 with TRBJ2-1; no reliable D call. Per the germline V gene, CDR1 is SNHLY and CDR2 is FYNNEI. CDR3 length: 12 amino acids. Deletions cut 8 bases from V and 0 bases from J, with 5 bases between. The CDR3 protein is CASGSSYNEQFF. The CDR3 DNA is TGTGCCAGCGGCAGCTCCTACAATGAGCAGTTCTTC. Full variable domain (remainder filled in from reference TRBV2 and TRBJ2-1): EPEVTQTPSHQVTQMGQEVILRCVPISNHLYFYWYRQILGQKVEFLVSFYNNEISEKSEIFDDQFSVERPDGSNFTLKIRSTKLEDSAMYFCASGSSYNEQFFGPGTRLTVL.

This clonotype was seen many times. The V and J genes are TRBV7-2 and TRBJ2-2; tentative D call: TRBD2 (7 bases). V was clipped by 5 bases and J by 4 bases, with 17 bases between them. The CDR3 extends over 16 amino acids. Per the germline V gene, CDR1 is SGHTA and CDR2 is FQGNSA. The CDR3 is CASSPLRGAGTGELFF. The CDR3 nucleotides are TGTGCCAGCAGCCCACTTCGGGGGGCCGGCACCGGGGAGCTGTTTTTT.

This clonotype was detected many times. CDR3 DNA: TGTGCCAGCAGTGAACGGGGGACAAGTCAGCCCCAGCATTTT. Its protein is CASSERGTSQPQHF. The gene calls are TRBV2 and TRBJ1-5, with D maybe TRBD1 (6 bases). The CDR3 runs to 14 residues. V lost 2 bases, J lost 6 bases, and 11 bases lay in between. Germline loops: CDR1 SNHLY, CDR2 FYNNEI.

The chain uses TRBV7-9 and TRBJ2-5; either TRBD1 or TRBD2 may supply D (5 bases each). The V end lost 1 base, the J end lost 1 base, and 16 bases lay between the germline ends. Germline V gene data show CDR1 as SEHNR and CDR2 as FQNEAQ (reference sequence). This CDR3 region has 17 residues. The CDR3 loop is CASSLGSGTGTQETQYF. The CDR3 nucleotides are TGTGCCAGCAGCTTAGGGAGTGGAACGGGGACCCAAGAGACCCAGTACTTC.

V and J are TRBV29-1 and TRBJ2-7; a possible D gene is TRBD2 (6 bases). The J call could be wrong; TRBJ2-1 is a better fit for the DNA end. Germline CDR1 and CDR2: SQVTM and ANQGSEA. CDR3 length: 14 residues. The DNA of the CDR3 is TGCAGCGGGGAGGTCGGCTTAGCCTGGGATGAGCAGTTCTTC. Protein: CSGEVGLAWDEQFF.

This clonotype has ten or more counts. The J gene is TRBJ1-3, the V gene TRBV20-1, with 8 nucleotides matching TRBD1. J lost 8 bases, V lost 6 bases, and 6 bases had no gene match. CDR1 is DFQATT, CDR2 SNEGSKA, per germline (reference sequence). The CDR3 totals 12 residues. The CDR3 reads CSAIRGRDTIYF. DNA for the CDR3: TGCAGTGCAATCAGGGGGCGGGACACCATATATTTT.